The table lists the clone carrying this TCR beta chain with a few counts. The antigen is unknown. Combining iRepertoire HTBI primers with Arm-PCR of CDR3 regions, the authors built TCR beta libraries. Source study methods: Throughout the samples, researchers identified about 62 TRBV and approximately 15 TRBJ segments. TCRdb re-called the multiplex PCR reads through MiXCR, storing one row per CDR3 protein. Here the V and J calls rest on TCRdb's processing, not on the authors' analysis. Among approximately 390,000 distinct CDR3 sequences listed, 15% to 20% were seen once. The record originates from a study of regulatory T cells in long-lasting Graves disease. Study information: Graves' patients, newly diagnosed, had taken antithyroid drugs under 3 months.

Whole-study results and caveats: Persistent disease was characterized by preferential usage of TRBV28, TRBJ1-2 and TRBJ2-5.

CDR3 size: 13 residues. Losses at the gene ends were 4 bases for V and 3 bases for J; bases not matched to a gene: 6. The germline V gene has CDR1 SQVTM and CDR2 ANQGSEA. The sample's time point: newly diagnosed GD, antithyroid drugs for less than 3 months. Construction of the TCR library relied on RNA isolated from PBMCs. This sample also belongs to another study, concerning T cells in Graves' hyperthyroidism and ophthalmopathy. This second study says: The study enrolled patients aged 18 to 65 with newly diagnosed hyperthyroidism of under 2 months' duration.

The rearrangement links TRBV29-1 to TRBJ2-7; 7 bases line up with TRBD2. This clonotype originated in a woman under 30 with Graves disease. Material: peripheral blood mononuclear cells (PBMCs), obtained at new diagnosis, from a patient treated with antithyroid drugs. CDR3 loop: CSVVGGEGYEQYF. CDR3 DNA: TGCAGCGTTGTTGGTGGGGAGGGCTACGAGCAGTACTTC.